This T cell receptor beta chain came from a study of T cells in Graves' hyperthyroidism and ophthalmopathy. General study points: Blood also showed most of the thyroid clonotypes that were expanded above 0.001.

PBMCs were derived from more than 8 ml fresh peripheral blood. This clonotype was seen a handful of times. No antigen is known for it. RNA transcripts yielded amplified TCR beta CDR3 regions. The HTBI primer set was used in a first-round RT-PCR of the TCR CDR3. TCRdb reprocessed the multiplex PCR reads via MiXCR and lists one record per CDR3 protein. The sample yields under 350,000 distinct CDR3 sequences, about 17% seen once. CDR1 GTSNPN and CDR2 SVGIG come from the germline V gene (reference sequence). This CDR3 is 12 amino acids long. V was shortened by 4 bases and J by 2 bases, with 9 bases between the two germline ends.

V gene TRBV30 combines with J gene TRBJ2-7; D gene unclear. The sample taken for sequencing was blood. This clonotype originated in a woman aged 55-70 years with Graves' ophthalmopathy. The CDR3 DNA is TGTGCCTGGACCTTAGGAGCCTACGAGCAGTACTTC. Protein: CAWTLGAYEQYF.